A selection of T cell receptor beta chains follows, all from one sample in a study of CD8+CD57+ T cells in acquired aplastic anemia. MiXCR, run by TCRdb on the reads, gives a single entry per CDR3 protein. The table lists about 250,000 distinct CDR3 sequences, approximately 45% of them singletons, with over 7.5% in the top ten. Sequencing was carried out using sorted CD4+, CD8+, or CD8+CD57+ T cells (not recorded which) from PBMCs. The origin of the receptors is a human donor with aplastic anemia. Each CDR3 is given with its conserved first and last residue. The D gene is left open where the match is weak. Not every row has a clone size; where given, it reads once, few, many or a size class.

j_call clone_size d_call v_call cdr3_aa cdr3_nt
TRBJ2-3 . TRBD2 TRBV29-1 CSVEGLAAGYF TGCAGCGTTGAAGGACTAGCGGCGGGGTATTTT
TRBJ1-1 many . TRBV10-3 CAISDSGIEAFF TGTGCCATCAGTGACAGTGGAATCGAAGCTTTCTTT
TRBJ1-6 few . TRBV18 CASSPHRGRVNSPLHF TGTGCCAGCTCACCACATCGGGGCAGGGTAAATTCACCCCTCCACTTT
TRBJ1-1 . . TRBV19 CASREGTVTEAFF TGTGCCTCCAGAGAGGGTACGGTAACTGAAGCTTTCTTT
TRBJ2-7 many TRBD1 TRBV5-1 CASSLVGTGVYEQYF TGCGCCAGCAGCTTGGTGGGGACAGGCGTCTACGAGCAGTACTTC
TRBJ2-3 . . TRBV15 CATSIGTGSTDTQYF TGTGCCACCAGCATCGGTACAGGAAGCACAGATACGCAGTATTTT
TRBJ2-3 many TRBD1 TRBV7-2 CASSPRQGGLDTQYF TGTGCCAGCAGCCCCCGACAGGGGGGGTTAGATACGCAGTATTTT
TRBJ1-4 . . TRBV7-9 CASSLSANEKLFF TGTGCCAGCAGCTTATCAGCTAACGAAAAACTGTTTTTT
TRBJ1-1 . TRBD1 TRBV19 CASSASGTGDTEAFF TGTGCCAGTAGTGCCTCCGGGACAGGGGACACTGAAGCTTTCTTT
TRBJ2-7 . TRBD2 TRBV2 CASSDLGGVTYEQYF TGTGCCAGCAGTGACCTTGGGGGGGTTACCTACGAGCAGTACTTC
TRBJ2-6 . TRBD1 TRBV15 CATSRQSYTGDGANVLTF TGTGCCACCAGCAGACAATCGTACACAGGGGATGGGGCCAACGTCCTGACTTTC
TRBJ2-3 . TRBD2 TRBV15 CATSGKRGTDTQYF TGTGCCACCAGCGGCAAGCGGGGAACAGATACGCAGTATTTT
TRBJ1-5 . . TRBV18 CASSPPGRYQPQHF TGTGCCAGCTCACCGCCTGGGCGATATCAGCCCCAGCATTTT
TRBJ1-2 . TRBD1 TRBV7-8 CASSPNHRGVGGYTF TGTGCCAGCAGCCCAAACCACAGGGGCGTTGGTGGCTACACCTTC
TRBJ2-3 . . TRBV7-2 CASSIAGLTDTQYF TGTGCCAGCAGCATCGCCGGTCTTACGGATACGCAGTATTTT
TRBJ2-2 . TRBD2 TRBV29-1 CSAGLAANTGELFF TGCAGCGCCGGACTAGCGGCGAACACCGGGGAGCTGTTTTTT
TRBJ2-7 many . TRBV20-1 CSARNTNSYEQYF TGCAGTGCTAGAAACACTAACTCCTACGAGCAGTACTTC
TRBJ2-7 few TRBD2 TRBV15 CATSPRLAGATYEQYF TGTGCCACCAGCCCCCGACTAGCGGGAGCCACCTACGAGCAGTACTTC
TRBJ1-2 . . TRBV20-1 CSAPLGYGYTF TGCAGTGCCCCTTTAGGCTATGGCTACACCTTC
TRBJ2-7 . . TRBV29-1 CSVIPDGSYEQYF TGCAGCGTGATCCCGGACGGTTCCTACGAGCAGTACTTC
TRBJ2-1 . TRBD2 TRBV7-8 CASSEGLVSPSNEQFF TGTGCCAGCAGCGAGGGACTAGTGAGCCCCAGCAATGAGCAGTTCTTC
TRBJ1-1 many . TRBV5-8 CASGRRANTEAFF TGTGCCAGCGGCCGTAGGGCGAACACTGAAGCTTTCTTT
TRBJ1-1 few . TRBV29-1 CSVGKGVNTEAFF TGCAGCGTTGGGAAGGGAGTGAACACTGAAGCTTTCTTT
TRBJ2-7 few TRBD2 TRBV6-5 CASSYGTSGSYEQYF TGTGCCAGCAGTTACGGGACTAGCGGTTCCTACGAGCAGTACTTC
TRBJ2-5 few . TRBV7-9 CASSLGLGETQYF TGTGCCAGCAGCTTAGGGTTGGGAGAGACCCAGTACTTC
TRBJ2-1 many . TRBV7-9 CASSVVRSNNEQFF TGTGCCAGCAGCGTCGTTAGATCTAACAATGAGCAGTTCTTC